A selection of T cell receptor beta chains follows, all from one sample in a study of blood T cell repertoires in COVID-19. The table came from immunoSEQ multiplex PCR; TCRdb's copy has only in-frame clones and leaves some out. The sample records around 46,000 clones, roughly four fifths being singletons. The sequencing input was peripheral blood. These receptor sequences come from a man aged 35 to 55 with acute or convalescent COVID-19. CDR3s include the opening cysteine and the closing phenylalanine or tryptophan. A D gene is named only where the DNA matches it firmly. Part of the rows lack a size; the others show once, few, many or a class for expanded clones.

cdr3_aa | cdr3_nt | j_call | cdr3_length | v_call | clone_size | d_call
CASKEPGYGYTF | TGTGCCAGTAAAGAGCCAGGCTATGGCTACACCTTC | TRBJ1-2 | 12 | TRBV19 | . | .
CATSRDVGQGSLNEQYF | TGTGCCACCAGCAGAGATGTGGGACAGGGATCCCTCAACGAGCAGTACTTC | TRBJ2-7 | 17 | TRBV15 | . | TRBD1
CASTVGQGARYGYTF | TGTGCCAGCACGGTCGGACAGGGGGCCCGCTATGGCTACACCTTC | TRBJ1-2 | 15 | TRBV28 | . | TRBD1
CASSLSPGVGQGKYYEQYF | TGTGCCAGCAGCTTGTCGCCCGGGGTCGGACAGGGCAAATACTACGAGCAGTACTTC | TRBJ2-7 | 19 | TRBV7-9 | . | TRBD1
CASSPTHRAQETQYF | TGTGCCAGCTCACCAACTCACAGGGCTCAAGAGACCCAGTACTTC | TRBJ2-5 | 15 | TRBV18 | . | .
CASSLSAGATSNQPQHF | TGTGCCAGCAGCTTATCCGCGGGGGCCACTAGCAATCAGCCCCAGCATTTT | TRBJ1-5 | 17 | TRBV11-2 | once | .
CASSLKGAYGNTIYF | TGTGCCAGCAGCTTAAAAGGGGCGTATGGAAACACCATATATTTT | TRBJ1-3 | 15 | TRBV5-8 | . | .
CAWRIKGQPNSPLHF | TGTGCCTGGAGAATTAAAGGACAGCCAAATTCACCCCTCCACTTT | TRBJ1-6 | 15 | TRBV30 | . | .
CAWSKSPLSSGNTIYF | TGTGCCTGGAGCAAGTCCCCTCTGAGCTCTGGAAACACCATATATTTT | TRBJ1-3 | 16 | TRBV30 | . | .
CASSYAVGRGNFWQFF | TGTGCCAGCAGTTATGCAGTCGGTAGAGGGAACTTTTGGCAGTTCTTC | TRBJ2-1 | 16 | TRBV28 | . | .
CASSSGVTGETQYF | TGCGCCAGCAGCAGCGGGGTTACGGGAGAGACCCAGTACTTC | TRBJ2-5 | 14 | TRBV5-1 | . | TRBD2
CAGQPGTQSTGELFF | TGTGCCGGCCAGCCCGGGACACAGTCCACCGGGGAGCTGTTTTTT | TRBJ2-2 | 15 | TRBV7-9 | . | .
CAWSTGADTQYF | TGTGCCTGGAGTACGGGAGCAGATACGCAGTATTTT | TRBJ2-3 | 12 | TRBV30 | . | .
CASSLASLTGGYSYNEQFF | TGTGCCAGCAGCTTAGCAAGTCTGACGGGGGGCTACTCCTACAATGAGCAGTTCTTC | TRBJ2-1 | 19 | TRBV7-6 | . | .
CASSIRGTGSGANVLTF | TGTGCCAGTAGTATTAGGGGGACAGGGTCTGGGGCCAACGTCCTGACTTTC | TRBJ2-6 | 17 | TRBV19 | . | TRBD1
CASSRVSTGRGYTF | TGTGCCAGCAGTCGAGTGTCTACAGGAAGGGGCTACACCTTC | TRBJ1-2 | 14 | TRBV27 | . | .
CASSESGSGANVLTF | TGTGCCAGCAGTGAATCAGGCTCTGGGGCCAACGTCCTGACTTTC | TRBJ2-6 | 15 | TRBV6-1 | . | .
CASSFGQGSYEQYF | TGTGCCAGCAGCTTCGGGCAGGGGAGCTACGAGCAGTACTTC | TRBJ2-7 | 14 | TRBV7-2 | . | .
CASSQDLQGENEKLFF | TGCGCCAGCAGCCAAGATCTTCAGGGGGAGAATGAAAAACTGTTTTTT | TRBJ1-4 | 16 | TRBV4-3 | . | TRBD1
CASSPRGGEQFF | TGCGCCAGCAGCCCCCGGGGGGGGGAGCAGTTCTTC | TRBJ2-1 | 12 | TRBV5-1 | once | TRBD2
CASSETPGQGADTQYF | TGTGCCAGCAGTGAAACACCGGGACAGGGGGCAGATACGCAGTATTTT | TRBJ2-3 | 16 | TRBV6-1 | . | TRBD1
CSASARRGNQPQHF | TGCAGTGCTAGTGCCAGGCGCGGCAATCAGCCCCAGCATTTT | TRBJ1-5 | 14 | TRBV20-1 | . | .
CASSLQGSWTYNEKLFF | TGCGCCAGCAGCTTACAGGGTAGTTGGACGTATAATGAAAAACTGTTTTTT | TRBJ1-4 | 17 | TRBV5-1 | . | .
CASRLGQALGYTF | TGTGCCAGCAGGCTCGGACAAGCCCTCGGCTACACCTTC | TRBJ1-2 | 13 | TRBV6-5 | . | .
CSASARSTVTDTQYF | TGCAGTGCTAGTGCCAGGTCGACAGTCACAGATACGCAGTATTTT | TRBJ2-3 | 15 | TRBV20-1 | . | .
CASSPMRGRGNNSPLHF | TGTGCCAGCTCACCAATGAGGGGGCGAGGGAATAATTCACCCCTCCACTTT | TRBJ1-6 | 17 | TRBV18 | . | TRBD1
CASSPGAGVGVNEQFF | TGTGCCAGCTCCCCGGGGGCGGGGGTAGGGGTCAATGAGCAGTTCTTC | TRBJ2-1 | 16 | TRBV6-4 | . | .
CASSFRVSGANVLTF | TGTGCCAGCAGCTTCCGAGTCTCTGGGGCCAACGTCCTGACTTTC | TRBJ2-6 | 15 | TRBV5-6 | . | .
CASSPVQGLGYEQYF | TGTGCCAGCTCACCAGTACAGGGCCTTGGTTACGAGCAGTACTTC | TRBJ2-7 | 15 | TRBV18 | . | .
CASSLLTSGSTDTQYF | TGTGCCAGCAGCTTACTGACTAGCGGGAGCACAGATACGCAGTATTTT | TRBJ2-3 | 16 | TRBV7-2 | . | TRBD2
CASIDSLNNQPQHF | TGTGCCAGTATAGACAGCCTGAACAATCAGCCCCAGCATTTT | TRBJ1-5 | 14 | TRBV19 | few | .
CASSQSRTGDGYTF | TGCGCCAGCAGTCAATCTAGGACAGGGGATGGCTACACCTTC | TRBJ1-2 | 14 | TRBV23-1 | . | TRBD1
CASRPWDRQETQYF | TGTGCCAGCAGACCGTGGGACAGACAAGAGACCCAGTACTTC | TRBJ2-5 | 14 | TRBV6-5 | . | TRBD1
CASESREGFMRKLFF | TGTGCCAGCGAATCCAGGGAGGGTTTTATGCGGAAACTGTTTTTT | TRBJ1-4 | 15 | TRBV3-1/TRBV3-2 | . | .
CASLKSPGGQGGGYTF | TGTGCCAGCCTAAAGTCACCTGGCGGCCAGGGTGGCGGCTACACCTTC | TRBJ1-2 | 16 | TRBV19 | . | .
CASSILGEYGYTF | TGTGCCAGTAGTATATTGGGAGAATATGGCTACACCTTC | TRBJ1-2 | 13 | TRBV19 | . | .
CASSIRAGELFF | TGTGCCAGTAGTATAAGAGCCGGGGAGCTGTTTTTT | TRBJ2-2 | 12 | TRBV19 | . | .
CASSYGTGAYEQYF | TGCGCCAGCAGCTATGGGACGGGGGCCTACGAGCAGTACTTC | TRBJ2-7 | 14 | TRBV5-1 | . | .
CASGTGSGGAGGELFF | TGTGCTAGTGGTACTGGTAGCGGGGGGGCTGGCGGGGAGCTGTTTTTT | TRBJ2-2 | 16 | TRBV12-5 | . | TRBD2
CATSDYRGTETQYF | TGTGCCACCAGTGATTACAGGGGGACGGAGACCCAGTACTTC | TRBJ2-5 | 14 | TRBV24-1 | . | TRBD1
CSASDRGIFYGYTF | TGCAGTGCTAGTGACAGGGGGATCTTCTATGGCTACACCTTC | TRBJ1-2 | 14 | TRBV20-1 | . | TRBD1
CASSSTGQGYEPQHF | TGTGCCAGCAGCTCGACGGGACAGGGATACGAGCCCCAGCATTTT | TRBJ1-5 | 15 | TRBV7-8 | . | TRBD1
CASGNPIGDEKLFF | TGTGCCAGCGGGAACCCTATAGGGGATGAAAAACTGTTTTTT | TRBJ1-4 | 14 | TRBV6-6 | once | .
CASSLGGTTSTDTQYF | TGTGCCAGCAGCTTAGGGGGGACAACTAGCACAGATACGCAGTATTTT | TRBJ2-3 | 16 | TRBV11-3 | . | .
CASSTIPGKAFF | TGTGCCAGCAGTACCATACCGGGAAAAGCTTTCTTT | TRBJ1-1 | 12 | TRBV27 | . | .
CASSPTRGPTDTQYF | TGTGCCAGCTCCCCGACGAGGGGGCCCACAGATACGCAGTATTTT | TRBJ2-3 | 15 | TRBV5-4 | . | TRBD1
CASSEAPYTEAFF | TGTGCCAGCAGTGAAGCCCCATACACTGAAGCTTTCTTT | TRBJ1-1 | 13 | TRBV2 | . | .
CASSPGQGVYETQYF | TGTGCCAGCTCACCAGGACAGGGGGTGTATGAGACCCAGTACTTC | TRBJ2-5 | 15 | TRBV18 | . | TRBD1
CASSWDRGTGELFF | TGCGCCAGCAGCTGGGACAGAGGCACCGGGGAGCTGTTTTTT | TRBJ2-2 | 14 | TRBV5-1 | few | TRBD1
CASSLRALPGANVLTF | TGTGCCAGCAGCTTAAGGGCCCTCCCTGGGGCCAACGTCCTGACTTTC | TRBJ2-6 | 16 | TRBV7-3 | . | .
CSAPSGQAEMAQETQYF | TGCAGCGCTCCCTCGGGACAAGCGGAGATGGCCCAAGAGACCCAGTACTTC | TRBJ2-5 | 17 | TRBV29-1 | . | .
CASSGSGGTGYTF | TGTGCCAGTAGTGGATCAGGGGGCACTGGCTACACCTTC | TRBJ1-2 | 13 | TRBV19 | few | TRBD1
CASSFKQGSPLHF | TGTGCCAGCAGTTTCAAGCAGGGTTCACCCCTCCACTTT | TRBJ1-6 | 13 | TRBV12-3/TRBV12-4 | . | .
CASSTGLITEAFF | TGTGCCAGCAGTACAGGGTTAATTACTGAAGCTTTCTTT | TRBJ1-1 | 13 | TRBV2 | . | .